This T cell receptor beta chain was observed in a study of blood T cell repertoires in COVID-19. Germline assignment: CDR1 LNHDA and CDR2 SQIVND (reference sequence). V dropped 4 bases and J dropped 4 bases, with 14 bases sitting between them. The CDR3 is 16 residues long. Sequencing used immunoSEQ multiplex PCR; TCRdb keeps in-frame clones, though not all of them. The sample lists about 81,000 clones, 75% to 95% occurring once. The TCR originated in a woman in her 50s in a cohort sampled during active COVID-19. The J gene is TRBJ2-6, the V gene TRBV19, with D perhaps TRBD1 (6 bases). The sequenced sample consisted of peripheral blood. The CDR3 is CASSTHRAPGANVLTF. For the CDR3, the DNA is TGTGCCAGTAGTACCCACAGGGCGCCCGGGGCCAACGTCCTGACTTTC.